Shown below are 4 T cell receptor beta chains from a single sample sequenced in a study of T-cell reconstitution after alpha-beta-depleted transplantation in children. TCRbeta library construction was performed incorporating unique molecular identifiers. TCRdb reanalysed the PCR reads using MiXCR and keeps one entry per CDR3 protein. The sample shows approximately 190,000 distinct CDR3 sequences, roughly 8.3% of them seen only once. The sequences come from PBMCs, mostly from graft donor cells, collected 360 days after TCRalphabeta/CD19-depleted stem cell transplant. The receptors were gathered from a male patient between 2 and 15 years old who had a stem cell transplant for acute myeloid leukemia, so the T cells may come from the graft donor.

Ten or more counts support this clonotype. The rearrangement links TRBV29-1 to TRBJ2-7; D gene uncertain. The CDR3 covers 14 residues. From germline, CDR1 is SQVTM and CDR2 ANQGSEA. Between the trimmed V and J ends, which lost 0 bases and 1 base, there was a span of 10 bases. As DNA, the CDR3 is TGCAGCGTTGAAGAAGAGGAATCTTCCTACGAGCAGTACGTC. Residues: CSVEEEESSYEQYV.

This clonotype was picked up many times. The chain joins TRBV10-3 to TRBJ2-5; the D is unclear. Germline-derived CDR1 and CDR2 are ENHRY and SYGVKD. Between the trimmed V and J ends, which lost 2 bases and 5 bases, there was a span of 6 bases. The CDR3 contains 12 residues. The chain's CDR3 is CAISEGHETQYF. As DNA, the CDR3 is TGTGCCATCAGTGAGGGCCACGAGACCCAGTACTTC.

Here the CDR3 reads CASSPAPSYEQYF. CDR3 in DNA: TGTGCCAGCTCACCGGCCCCGAGCTACGAGCAGTACTTC. The chain is built from TRBV18 and TRBJ2-7; D is undetermined. CDR1 is KGHSH, CDR2 LQKENI, per germline. CDR3 size: 13 residues. V lost 3 bases, J lost 3 bases, and 9 bases lay in between.

This clonotype was recorded at least ten times. This sequence joins TRBV29-1 and TRBJ2-3, with D perhaps TRBD2 (7 bases). Germline V CDR1 and CDR2: SQVTM, ANQGSEA. V was clipped by 7 bases and J by 0 bases, with 14 bases between them. The CDR3 has 14 amino acids. The CDR3 sequence is CSAEGGLSTDTQYF. Here the CDR3 DNA reads TGCAGCGCCGAAGGGGGACTAAGCACAGATACGCAGTATTTT.